These 26 T cell receptor beta chains originate from one sample sequenced in a study of blood T cell repertoires in COVID-19. Generated by immunoSEQ multiplex PCR, the TCRdb table keeps only in-frame clones and is missing some. This sample has roughly 300,000 clones, with 85% to 90% found just once. Source material: peripheral blood. These receptors were taken from a woman in her 30s with COVID-19, enrolled during active disease.

This clone was observed a single time. The rearrangement joins TRBV4-3 to TRBJ1-4, with 7 bases matching TRBD1. CDR1 LGHNA and CDR2 YSLEER come from the germline V gene. Trimming took 2 bases from V and 5 from J; bases not matched to a gene: 5. This CDR3 comprises 15 residues. CDR3 in DNA: TGCGCCAGCAGCCAATCCACGACAGGGAATGAAAAACTGTTTTTT. Amino acids: CASSQSTTGNEKLFF.

The chain employs TRBV7-8 and TRBJ2-2, with 7 nucleotides matching TRBD2. The germline V gene has CDR1 SGHVS and CDR2 FQNEAQ. This CDR3 has 16 amino acids. With 0 bases clipped from V and 0 bases from J, the junction kept 1 base outside the gene matches. The CDR3 reads CASSLAAGANTGELFF. CDR3 nucleotide sequence: TGTGCCAGCAGCTTAGCGGCGGGGGCGAACACCGGGGAGCTGTTTTTT.

The chain uses TRBV2 and TRBJ1-2; perhaps TRBD1 as D (6 bases). The CDR3 has 12 residues. Trimming took 4 bases from V and 6 from J, leaving 9 bases between them. Germline CDR1 SNHLY, CDR2 FYNNEI. The CDR3 DNA sequence: TGTGCCAGCAGTGTCTACAGGGATGGCTACACCTTC. It codes for CASSVYRDGYTF. Complete variable domain (other parts from reference TRBV2 and TRBJ1-2): EPEVTQTPSHQVTQMGQEVILRCVPISNHLYFYWYRQILGQKVEFLVSFYNNEISEKSEIFDDQFSVERPDGSNFTLKIRSTKLEDSAMYFCASSVYRDGYTFGSGTRLTVV.

The chain is built from TRBV6-2 or TRBV6-3 and TRBJ1-2; D is unclear. This CDR3 has 14 residues. V was shortened by 4 bases and J by 4 bases, with 13 bases between the two germline ends. Germline assignment: CDR1 MNHEY and CDR2 SVGEGT. The CDR3 DNA reads TGTGCCAGCAGTTCATTGGAGGTCCGCTATGGCTACACCTTC. Translation: CASSSLEVRYGYTF.

The chain carries TRBV5-4 and TRBJ1-1; no clear D gene. The CDR3 is 19 residues long. CDR1 is SGHNT, CDR2 YYREEE, per germline (reference sequence). Trimming took off 0 bases at V and 1 base at J, with 22 bases between the two ends. The CDR3 sequence is CASSLGGTRRTVENTEAFF. In DNA form, the CDR3 reads TGTGCCAGCAGCTTGGGGGGTACTAGAAGGACGGTCGAGAACACTGAAGCTTTCTTT.

This clone has just a few counts. The chain employs TRBV5-4 and TRBJ2-7; D is perhaps TRBD1 (5 bases). The CDR3 is 12 residues long. Between the trimmed V and J ends, which lost 2 bases and 5 bases, there was a span of 8 bases. Germline V gives CDR1 SGHNT, CDR2 YYREEE (reference sequence). This CDR3 is CASSFVGHEQYF. For the CDR3, the DNA is TGTGCCAGCAGCTTCGTGGGGCACGAGCAGTACTTC.

The genes are TRBV6-2 or TRBV6-3 and TRBJ2-7, with D perhaps matching TRBD2 (5 bases). Deletions cut 5 bases from V and 4 bases from J, with 9 bases between. This CDR3 is 12 amino acids long. Germline loops: CDR1 MNHEY, CDR2 SVGEGT. CDR3 sequence: CASSPSGYEQYV. The CDR3 DNA is TGTGCCAGCAGTCCCTCGGGATACGAGCAGTACGTC.

This clone was counted a few times. J is TRBJ1-1 and V is TRBV20-1, with D perhaps matching TRBD1 (5 bases). Trimming took 6 bases from V and 14 from J, leaving 19 bases between them. This CDR3 contains 11 residues. CDR1 is DFQATT, CDR2 SNEGSKA, per germline (reference sequence). The CDR3 loop is CSAPGSGVRFF. Here the CDR3 DNA reads TGCAGTGCCCCAGGATCGGGGGTTAGATTCTTT.

The V call is TRBV20-1, the J call TRBJ2-3; no firm D call. The CDR3 loop spans 11 amino acids. Germline assignment: CDR1 DFQATT and CDR2 SNEGSKA (reference sequence). Trimming removed 7 bases from V and 4 bases from J, with 9 bases in between. The chain's CDR3 is CSGYFSDTQYF. CDR3 nucleotides: TGCAGTGGCTACTTCTCAGATACGCAGTATTTT.

The chain couples TRBV2 to TRBJ1-6; D uncertain. Germline CDR1 reads SNHLY; CDR2 reads FYNNEI. Trimming shortened V by 9 bases and J by 2 bases, and 8 bases separated the two germline ends. This CDR3 is 13 amino acids long. The CDR3 sequence is CASEVTYNSPLHF. The CDR3 nucleotides are TGTGCCAGTGAGGTTACCTATAATTCACCCCTCCACTTT.

The chain has TRBV6-5 and TRBJ2-7, with 9 nucleotides matching TRBD1. CDR1 and CDR2 from the germline V gene are MNHEY and SVGAGI. V was clipped by 5 bases and J by 11 bases; unmatched bases: 13. The CDR3 is 14 residues long. Here the CDR3 reads CASSRDRDRVGEYF. The DNA of the CDR3 is TGTGCCAGCAGTCGAGACCGGGACAGGGTAGGAGAGTACTTC.

Note on this clone: Other DNA sequences in the sample encode the same CDR3. CDR3 residues: CASRETNTGELFF. CDR3 DNA: TGTGCCAGCCGGGAAACGAACACCGGGGAGCTGTTTTTT. The V and J genes are TRBV2 and TRBJ2-2; weak D call: TRBD2 (5 bases). CDR1 and CDR2 (germline): SNHLY, FYNNEI. Trimming shortened V by 8 bases and J by 0 bases, and 7 bases separated the two germline ends. The CDR3 totals 13 residues.

The V gene is TRBV6-2 or TRBV6-3, the J gene TRBJ2-3; TRBD2 matches 13 bases. The CDR3 covers 16 residues. In germline, CDR1 is MNHEY, CDR2 SVGEGT. V shed 6 bases and J 1 base; nucleotides not matched to a gene: 4. CDR3 nucleotide sequence: TGTGCCAGCAGCCGTACTAGCGGGGGGGGCACAGATACGCAGTATTTT. Translated, it gives CASSRTSGGGTDTQYF.

This clone appeared a single time. CDR3 residues: CASSFKTGGFYGYTF. CDR3 nucleotides: TGTGCCAGCAGCTTCAAGACAGGGGGTTTTTATGGCTACACCTTC. The chain recombines TRBV12-1 with TRBJ1-2; the table names TRBD1, a call not compared with the DNA. TRBV12-1 is an annotated pseudogene. CDR3 length: 15 amino acids.

The chain employs TRBV10-3 and TRBJ2-3; the D is unclear. V lost 2 bases to trimming and J lost 3 bases, with 3 bases between them. Germline V CDR1 and CDR2: ENHRY, SYGVKD. The CDR3 length is 12 residues. The CDR3 reads CAISELTDTQYF. CDR3 DNA sequence: TGTGCCATCAGTGAGCTGACAGATACGCAGTATTTT.

CDR3 in DNA: TGCGCCAGCAGCCCAGGAAGAACCTCTGGAAACACCATATATTTT. It specifies CASSPGRTSGNTIYF. This chain joins TRBV5-1 and TRBJ1-3; no definite D call. The CDR3 totals 15 residues. Germline CDR1 and CDR2: SGHRS and YFSETQ. Trimming removed 4 bases from V and 0 bases from J, with 11 bases in between.

This clone has only one observation. This rearrangement joins TRBV11-2 to TRBJ2-7, with D unresolved. This CDR3 has 12 residues. The V gene's germline CDR1 is SGHAT and CDR2 FQNNGV. Trimming removed 1 base from V and 7 bases from J, with 8 bases in between. The CDR3 coding sequence is TGTGCCAGCAGCTTAGGGCCCGGGGAGCAGTACTTC. The encoded protein is CASSLGPGEQYF.

This clone is a singleton in its sample. V is TRBV2 and J is TRBJ2-1; D may be TRBD2 (5 bases). Trimming left V 1 base short and J 9 bases short, with 16 bases between. CDR1 and CDR2 (germline): SNHLY, FYNNEI. The CDR3 sequence is 15 residues long. The CDR3 region has the DNA TGTGCCAGCAGTGAAGGACGGACTCCCGCCGGTGAGCAGTTCTTC. It translates to CASSEGRTPAGEQFF.

The chain recombines TRBV19 with TRBJ1-1; D gene uncertain. Trimming left V 5 bases short and J 2 bases short, with 21 bases between. The germline gives CDR1 LNHDA, CDR2 SQIVND (reference sequence). The CDR3 contains 17 residues. The CDR3 sequence is CASSLTPTPEANTEAFF. CDR3 sequence (DNA): TGTGCCAGTAGTCTTACGCCGACCCCCGAGGCCAACACTGAAGCTTTCTTT.

The chain combines TRBV11-2 with TRBJ2-7; D not resolved. The CDR3 has 15 residues. CDR1 SGHAT and CDR2 FQNNGV come from the germline V gene. With 2 bases removed from V and 2 bases from J, the gap between germline ends came to 13 bases. The CDR3 is CASSLSPLAPYEQYF. The CDR3 DNA follows: TGTGCCAGCAGCTTAAGTCCTTTGGCCCCCTACGAGCAGTACTTC.

J is TRBJ1-4 and V is TRBV2; 12 nucleotides line up with TRBD1. J gave up 8 bases and V 6 bases, and 16 bases lay outside the gene matches. CDR3 length: 18 residues. Germline CDR1 and CDR2: SNHLY and FYNNEI. CDR3 in amino acids: CASSVEGGTGGSEEKLFF. The CDR3 DNA reads TGTGCCAGCAGCGTCGAGGGAGGGACAGGGGGCTCCGAGGAAAAACTGTTTTTT. Together with reference TRBV2 and TRBJ1-4, the CDR3 gives the full variable domain: EPEVTQTPSHQVTQMGQEVILRCVPISNHLYFYWYRQILGQKVEFLVSFYNNEISEKSEIFDDQFSVERPDGSNFTLKIRSTKLEDSAMYFCASSVEGGTGGSEEKLFFGSGTQLSVL.

This clone showed up just a few times. The rearrangement joins TRBV7-2 to TRBJ1-1; 9 bases are a match to TRBD1. Germline V gives CDR1 SGHTA, CDR2 FQGNSA. J gave up 4 bases and V 0 bases, and 9 bases lay outside the gene matches. This CDR3 has 17 amino acids. The CDR3: CASSLALMGGQGTEAFF. CDR3 bases: TGTGCCAGCAGCTTAGCGCTAATGGGGGGACAGGGCACTGAAGCTTTCTTT.

The genes are TRBV2 and TRBJ2-1, with D possibly matching TRBD1 (5 bases). The germline gives CDR1 SNHLY, CDR2 FYNNEI. V was clipped by 8 bases and J by 4 bases, with 12 bases between them. The CDR3 sequence is 13 residues long. CDR3: CASGAGRYNEQFF. CDR3 DNA: TGTGCCAGCGGGGCAGGGCGATACAATGAGCAGTTCTTC.

The V call is TRBV2, the J call TRBJ2-3; D perhaps matches TRBD1 (5 bases). V gave up 10 bases and J gave up 6 bases, with 23 bases separating them. This CDR3 contains 15 residues. Germline assignment: CDR1 SNHLY and CDR2 FYNNEI. In DNA form, the CDR3 reads TGTGCCACCTCCCCGAACGGCAGGGTATCCGATACGCAGTATTTT. Translated: CATSPNGRVSDTQYF. Complete variable domain (other parts from reference TRBV2 and TRBJ2-3): EPEVTQTPSHQVTQMGQEVILRCVPISNHLYFYWYRQILGQKVEFLVSFYNNEISEKSEIFDDQFSVERPDGSNFTLKIRSTKLEDSAMYFCATSPNGRVSDTQYFGPGTRLTVL.

The chain has TRBV28 and TRBJ1-1; D is unresolved. The germline CDR1 and CDR2 sequences are MDHEN and SYDVKM. The CDR3 totals 13 residues. V lost 3 bases to trimming and J lost 0 bases, with 5 bases between them. This chain's CDR3 is CASSLALNTEAFF. The CDR3 region has the DNA TGTGCCAGCAGTTTGGCATTGAACACTGAAGCTTTCTTT.

This clone was seen a handful of times. The chain is built from TRBV6-1 and TRBJ2-3, with 8 nucleotides matching TRBD2. Germline V gene lookup returns CDR1 MNHNS and CDR2 SASEGT. Unmatched junction bases numbered 3, after V lost 1 base and J lost 6 bases. This CDR3 comprises 14 residues. The CDR3 region is CASSEGRGGDTQYF. CDR3 DNA: TGTGCCAGCAGTGAAGGTCGGGGGGGTGATACGCAGTATTTT.